The present entry profiles one TCR beta chain with its context. This sample was included in a study of blood T cell repertoires in COVID-19. This table comes from immunoSEQ multiplex PCR, and its TCRdb copy is limited to in-frame clones, with some not included. The repertoire holds around 130,000 clones, with 70% to 90% as singletons. The sequencing input was peripheral blood. The receptor's source is a human donor in a cohort sampled during active COVID-19.

This CDR3 is CASSSSTVTTSYEQYF. CDR3 DNA sequence: TGTGCCAGCAGCTCGTCGACAGTTACAACTTCCTACGAGCAGTACTTC. The V and J genes are TRBV7-9 and TRBJ2-7, with D perhaps TRBD1 (5 bases). With 4 bases removed from V and 1 base from J, the gap between germline ends came to 17 bases. The CDR3 spans 16 residues. Per the germline V gene, CDR1 is SEHNR and CDR2 is FQNEAQ (reference sequence).